This T cell receptor (beta chain) was identified during a study of T cell changes during pregnancy in multiple sclerosis. Method: immunoSEQ multiplex PCR; TCRdb's copy keeps in-frame clones and lacks some. The repertoire includes about 50,000 clones, about 92% of them detected once, and 0.37% sits in the top ten. V lost 5 bases to trimming and J lost 5 bases, with 12 bases between them. The CDR3 totals 13 residues. Germline assignment: CDR1 SGHTA and CDR2 FQGNSA. This clonotype was sampled from a female donor with multiple sclerosis, enrolled in a pregnancy study. Material: CD4+ T cells from peripheral blood mononuclear cells, obtained before pregnancy. The chain links TRBV7-2 to TRBJ2-5; D possibly corresponds to TRBD2 (5 bases). The CDR3 nucleotides read TGTGCCAGCAGCGCGGACTTAGGGGAGACCCAGTACTTC. This gives the protein CASSADLGETQYF.